This passage covers 6 T cell receptor beta chains from one sample sequenced in a study of T-cell memory formation after mild COVID-19. One entry per CDR3 protein, called by TCRdb with MiXCR from the 5' RACE reads. In the table there are tens of thousands of distinct CDR3 sequences, more than 11% of which are singletons. The sequencing sample was made of PBMCs or a T cell subset sorted from them (not recorded which). The receptors were sampled from an adult woman who had mild COVID-19 (a few samples of this study predate the infection). Cell type and time point are not known.

This chain links TRBV5-6 with TRBJ2-7; tentatively, D is TRBD2 (6 bases). The CDR3 has 13 residues. V gave up 3 bases and J gave up 7 bases, with 14 bases separating them. The germline V gene has CDR1 SGHDT and CDR2 YYEEEE. CDR3 in amino acids: CASSSPSGDEQYF. CDR3 bases: TGTGCCAGCAGCTCACCGTCGGGGGATGAGCAGTACTTC.

The V and J genes are TRBV4-3 and TRBJ2-3; D unclear. V lost 3 bases and J 2 bases, leaving 15 bases between the germline ends. From germline, CDR1 is LGHNA and CDR2 YSLEER. This CDR3 is 16 amino acids long. The CDR3 protein is CASSHVRELYTDTQYF. CDR3 nucleotides: TGCGCCAGCAGCCATGTACGAGAGTTGTACACAGATACGCAGTATTTT.

This clonotype was counted ten times or more. The J gene is TRBJ1-6, the V gene TRBV5-4; unclear D gene. Germline CDR1 is SGHNT and CDR2 is YYREEE (reference sequence). The CDR3 contains 14 residues. V lost 0 bases to trimming and J lost 9 bases, with 10 bases between them. The CDR3 region is CASSLGGEGSPLHF. The CDR3 coding sequence is TGTGCCAGCAGCTTGGGGGGTGAGGGTTCACCCCTCCACTTT.

In its sample, this clonotype was seen a few times. V and J are TRBV2 and TRBJ2-7, with D perhaps matching TRBD1 (6 bases). Germline V CDR1 and CDR2: SNHLY, FYNNEI. The V gene lost 4 bases and the J gene lost 5 bases, with 12 bases spanning the gap. CDR3 length: 13 residues. In nucleotides, the CDR3 is TGTGCCAGCAGTGCCCATTGGACAGACGAGCAGTACTTC. Translated: CASSAHWTDEQYF.

The gene calls are TRBV4-1 and TRBJ2-5, with unresolved D. The CDR3 runs 13 residues. Germline CDR1 is MGHRA and CDR2 is YSYEKL. V was clipped by 4 bases and J by 4 bases, with 10 bases between them. CDR3 bases: TGCGCCAGCAGCCTTGGCTTAACAGAGACCCAGTACTTC. Protein product: CASSLGLTETQYF.

The sample holds a few counts of this clonotype. The chain links TRBV13 to TRBJ2-6; D call uncertain. The ends were cut back, 6 bases at V and 0 bases at J, with 9 bases in the middle. The CDR3 loop spans 15 amino acids. Germline CDR1 is PRHDT and CDR2 is FYEKMQ (reference sequence). CDR3 loop: CASSTLGSGANVLTF. The CDR3 DNA is TGTGCCAGCAGTACGCTTGGCTCTGGGGCCAACGTCCTGACTTTC. Full variable domain (rest looked up from reference TRBV13 and TRBJ2-6): AAGVIQSPRHLIKEKRETATLKCYPIPRHDTVYWYQQGPGQDPQFLISFYEKMQSDKGSIPDRFSAQQFSDYHSELNMSSLELGDSALYFCASSTLGSGANVLTFGAGSRLTVL.